These 9 T cell receptor beta chains originate from one sample sequenced in a study of T-cell memory formation after mild COVID-19 (dated by TCRdb to the early 2020s). Library creation used 5' RACE. TCRdb records Illumina NovaSeq 6000 as the sequencer. TCRdb cleaned the public reads at Q25 with fastp, built clones with MiXCR and kept in-frame beta chains. Rows are unified per CDR3 protein, each entry keeping the most common DNA and genes. The sample has 350,000 to 450,000 distinct CDR3 sequences on record, roughly 20% of them singletons. 7.5% to 9.5% of the sample lies in the top ten. Source material: PBMCs or a T cell subset sorted from them (not recorded which). Receptor source: an adult woman who had mild COVID-19 (a few samples of this study predate the infection). The sample titles of this study are shuffled in the database, so cell type and time point are left out; the donor was told from shared clones.

The table lists this clonotype with a few counts. This rearrangement joins TRBV11-2 to TRBJ2-1; TRBD1 aligns across 9 bases. The CDR3 loop spans 15 amino acids. CDR1 SGHAT and CDR2 FQNNGV come from the germline V gene. Trimming removed 1 base from V and 6 bases from J; junction bases left unmatched: 4. CDR3 sequence (DNA): TGTGCCAGCAGCTTAGGGGACAGGGTGGGCAATGAGCAGTTCTTC. This codes for CASSLGDRVGNEQFF.

This chain uses TRBV20-1 with TRBJ1-3; the D is unclear. V lost 1 base and J lost 9, with 7 bases in between. The CDR3 is 11 residues long. Germline V gives CDR1 DFQATT, CDR2 SNEGSKA (reference sequence). CDR3 amino acids: CSARGRSTIYF. The CDR3 DNA reads TGCAGTGCTAGAGGGAGGAGCACCATATATTTT.

This clonotype was recorded at least ten times. This rearrangement joins TRBV7-9 to TRBJ1-2, with TRBD1 identical over 7 bases. With 5 bases clipped from V and 3 bases from J, the junction kept 9 bases outside the gene matches. The CDR3 sequence is 15 residues long. In germline, CDR1 is SEHNR, CDR2 FQNEAQ (reference sequence). The CDR3, as DNA: TGTGCCAGCAGCCCGGGGACAGTTGAGCACTATGGCTACACCTTC. Its protein product is CASSPGTVEHYGYTF.

This clonotype came up many times. V gene TRBV7-9 combines with J gene TRBJ2-1; D remains ambiguous. Germline values: CDR1 SEHNR, CDR2 FQNEAQ (reference sequence). Trimming cost V 5 bases and J 2 bases, with 4 bases left between them. CDR3 length equals 12 residues. The CDR3 protein is CASSRTYNEQFF. DNA of the CDR3: TGTGCCAGCAGCCGGACCTACAATGAGCAGTTCTTC.

This clonotype was found a few times. The chain links TRBV5-1 to TRBJ2-7; TRBD2 aligns across 9 bases. Germline V CDR1 and CDR2: SGHRS, YFSETQ. The CDR3 loop spans 16 amino acids. Unmatched junction bases numbered 5, after V lost 1 base and J lost 0 bases. The CDR3 DNA is TGCGCCAGCAGCTTGATTGGTAGCGGGAGCTCCTACGAGCAGTACTTC. Amino acids: CASSLIGSGSSYEQYF.

There are a few counts of this clonotype. The gene calls are TRBV3-1 and TRBJ1-3, with a tentative D call TRBD1 (6 bases). The V and J ends lost 1 base and 4 bases respectively, with 17 bases between them. In germline, CDR1 is LGHDT, CDR2 YNNKEL (reference sequence). The CDR3 loop spans 17 amino acids. The CDR3 DNA sequence: TGTGCCAGCAGCCAAGTCCGGGGGCCGGCCTTCGGAAACACCATATATTTT. Translation: CASSQVRGPAFGNTIYF.

The chain has TRBV10-3 and TRBJ2-1, with 7 bases fitting TRBD2. In germline, CDR1 is ENHRY, CDR2 SYGVKD. The trim removed 8 bases at V and 9 bases at J, leaving 13 bases unmatched. The CDR3 has 14 residues. The CDR3 sequence: CAILNGRAPSEQFF. In nucleotides, the CDR3 is TGTGCCATCTTGAATGGGAGGGCCCCCAGTGAGCAGTTCTTC.

This chain uses TRBV6-5 with TRBJ2-1; 13 bases are shared with TRBD2. J lost 4 bases, V lost 8 bases, and 5 bases had no gene match. This CDR3 spans 15 amino acids. CDR1 MNHEY and CDR2 SVGAGI come from the germline V gene. CDR3 sequence reads: CASGRLAGGYNEQFF. CDR3 coding DNA: TGTGCCAGCGGAAGACTAGCGGGGGGATACAATGAGCAGTTCTTC.

This clonotype was seen a handful of times. The chain employs TRBV5-1 and TRBJ2-7; 9 nucleotides agree with TRBD2. CDR3 length equals 16 residues. Per germline, CDR1 SGHRS and CDR2 YFSETQ. V dropped 5 bases and J dropped 2; count of bases not matched to a gene: 11. Here the CDR3 reads CASSLPRSGGTYEQYF. The CDR3 nucleotides are TGCGCCAGCAGTTTACCACGCAGCGGGGGGACCTACGAGCAGTACTTC. The full variable domain, completed using reference TRBV5-1 and TRBJ2-7, is KAGVTQTPRYLIKTRGQQVTLSCSPISGHRSVSWYQQTPGQGLQFLFEYFSETQRNKGNFPGRFSGRQFSNSRSEMNVSTLELGDSALYLCASSLPRSGGTYEQYFGPGTRLTVT.